The 3 T cell receptor beta chains below come from one sample, sequenced in a study of ipilimumab plus nivolumab after autologous stem cell transplantation. Using immunoSEQ multiplex PCR, the repertoire was profiled, and TCRdb retains in-frame clones only, with some absent. The data contain 15,000 to 20,000 clones, 70% to 85% of them singletons. The sample was PBMCs, taken in a trial of ipilimumab plus nivolumab as post-transplant consolidation. These receptors were taken from a male donor with diffuse large B-cell lymphoma.

CDR3 amino acids: CASSLGRDYGYTF. The DNA for the CDR3 is TGTGCCAGCAGCTTGGGCAGGGACTATGGCTACACCTTC. The chain employs TRBV5-8 and TRBJ1-2; the D gene is possibly TRBD1 (5 bases). The CDR3 length is 13 residues. Germline V gene sequence: CDR1 SGHTS, CDR2 YDEGEE. Trimming cost V 0 bases and J 3 bases, with 6 bases left between them.

V and J are TRBV5-4 and TRBJ2-2; TRBD1 aligns across 11 bases. CDR1 and CDR2 (germline): SGHNT, YYREEE (reference sequence). The V and J ends lost 2 bases and 7 bases, in that order; junction bases with no gene match: 10. This CDR3 is built from 17 residues. Written as DNA, the CDR3 is TGTGCCAGCAGCTTAGGGGCGGACAGGGGGCGAGGCGGGGAGCTGTTTTTT. Residues: CASSLGADRGRGGELFF.

This chain connects TRBV7-9 to TRBJ2-1; no firm D call. Germline lookup yields CDR1 SEHNR and CDR2 FQNEAQ (reference sequence). This CDR3 region has 13 residues. V lost 5 bases, J lost 9 bases, and 14 bases lay in between. CDR3 sequence (DNA): TGTGCCAGCAGCGCCCGTTATGGTCCTGAGCAGTTCTTC. Its protein product is CASSARYGPEQFF.